This T cell receptor beta chain comes out of a study of T cell clonality in common variable immunodeficiency (dated by TCRdb to between 2014 and 2016). Worth noting for this clone: Its antigen is currently not known. The CDR3 end lies 3 residues beyond the end of the read and is filled in from the germline J gene.

For sequencing input, CVID and control samples contributed equivalent amounts of genomic DNA. For every sample, a 60 bp segment covering the rearranged TCRbeta CDR3 region was amplified and then sequenced. The immunoSEQ assay, a bias-corrected multiplex PCR combined with high-throughput sequencing, was used to amplify TCRbeta. In the authors' own workflow: Every unique nucleotide sequence counted as a clone and was annotated with V, D and J genes, copy number and frequency. Sequences were labeled productive if in frame, and non-productive if out of frame or containing stop codons. As previously described, clonality was computed from Shannon's entropy. The predicted amino acid sequences of productive clones were used to derive the mean CDR3 Kyte-Doolittle hydropathy. Using the R hclust function, scaled V gene usage was clustered hierarchically with Manhattan distance and complete linkage. Clone sharing by CDR3 amino acid sequence was assessed by resampling 12 repertoires per group over 100 rounds. The repertoires were screened for 70 published EBV-specific TCRbeta sequences and approximately 230 published CMV-specific TCRbeta sequences. Analysis left out a couple of CVID samples that produced under 10,000 sequences, so approximately 40 CVID repertoires remained. The table was pulled from immuneACCESS by TCRdb, which kept in-frame rearrangements only. Such tables lose some clones; where checked, under half of the loss comes from unresolved V genes, and the rest has no known cause. The V and J calls and clone size are taken from that table; D and trimming were inferred from the DNA. The sample features about 52,000 clones, and none is a singleton. About 1.7% of the sample rests with the top ten.

The study at large found these results: Increased TCRbeta clonality was found in CVID subjects compared with healthy controls (t-test p = 0.018), with the increase being most characteristic of about a third of subjects. Patient heterogeneity within the CVID cohort put limits on correlating repertoire features with clinical complications. It was noted by the authors that sequencing of the repertoires of T cell subpopulations would be needed to clarify the cause of the increased clonality in CVID. Fewer TCRbeta clones were shared among CVID subjects than among healthy controls (p < 0.0001). Fewer deletions and N-nucleotide insertions were reportedly observed in CVID TCRbeta sequences, and highly modified clones with 13 or more V deletions were reportedly absent from CVID TCRbeta sequences. Even though DNA input was equal, the average per sample came to some 82,000 unique sequences for controls compared with about 34,000 for CVID samples.

Most CVID patients and most healthy controls were of Caucasian heritage. From each donor, roughly 4.5 to 8 ml of heparinized peripheral whole blood was collected. Genomic DNA from adults with common variable immune deficiency (CVID) and from healthy adult controls was used to sequence TCRbeta CDR3 repertoires. There were some 22 healthy adult volunteers in the control group (around twelve female and approximately ten male), ranging in age from roughly 23 to 70 years, with a mean age of around 33. Diluted blood was density-centrifuged over Hypaque 1077 or Ficoll-Paque to isolate peripheral blood mononuclear cells. Unsorted mononuclear cells served as the source of genomic DNA, which was extracted either by Qiagen column purification or by a centrifugation-based method. V and J are trimmed by 5 bases and 3 bases, and the gene matches miss 5 bases of the junction. Including the terminal cysteine and phenylalanine, the CDR3 comprises 15 residues. Only the CDR3 bases that were read are kept: 36 of them, in frame from base 1. The germline V gene encodes CDR1 SEHNR and CDR2 FQNEAQ (reference sequence).

The source material was peripheral blood mononuclear cells. This TCR derives from a person between 18 and 75 years old in good health. The chain links TRBV7-9 with TRBJ1-5; TRBD1 agrees with 9 junctional bases. The CDR3 loop reads CASSLGTGNNQPQHF. The CDR3 bases that were read are TGTGCCAGCAGCCTCGGGACAGGGAACAATCAGCCC.